The 8 T cell receptor beta chains presented below share a single source sample, sequenced in a study of T cell changes during pregnancy in multiple sclerosis. The table came from immunoSEQ multiplex PCR; TCRdb's copy has only in-frame clones and leaves some out. This sample yields 58,000 or so clones, of which about nine tenths are seen a single time; around 2.2% belongs to the top ten. The sample in question was peripheral blood, obtained in the first trimester of pregnancy. Receptors originate from a female donor in good health, enrolled as a control in a pregnancy study.

The chain joins TRBV19 to TRBJ2-7, with D maybe TRBD1 (5 bases). The CDR3 totals 14 residues. Germline values: CDR1 LNHDA, CDR2 SQIVND (reference sequence). V shed 0 bases and J shed 5 bases, with 11 bases lying between them. CDR3 coding DNA: TGTGCCAGTAGTATAGATCCCAGGGCCAACGAGCAGTACTTC. It is translated as CASSIDPRANEQYF.

The count of this clone is one. The chain carries TRBV5-1 and TRBJ2-3; perhaps TRBD2 as D (5 bases). Deletions cut 2 bases from V and 3 bases from J, with 7 bases between. CDR1 SGHRS and CDR2 YFSETQ come from the germline V gene. CDR3 size: 13 residues. Here the CDR3 DNA reads TGCGCCAGCAGCTTCGAGGGAACAGATACGCAGTATTTT. Amino acid sequence: CASSFEGTDTQYF.

This chain connects TRBV9 to TRBJ2-1; D is undetermined. The CDR3 runs to 12 residues. Looked up from germline, CDR1 is SGDLS and CDR2 is YYNGEE. V was shortened by 0 bases and J by 8 bases, with 6 bases between the two germline ends. In nucleotides, the CDR3 is TGTGCCAGCAGCGTAGGTTCAGATGAGCAGTTCTTC. Translating gives CASSVGSDEQFF.

In its sample, this clone ranks as medium-sized. The DNA for the CDR3 is TGTGCCAGCCCGGGACAGGGTGAGACAGATACGCAGTATTTT. It yields the protein CASPGQGETDTQYF. J is TRBJ2-3 and V is TRBV6-1; 9 positions match TRBD1. With 8 bases clipped from V and 3 bases from J, the junction kept 6 bases outside the gene matches. This CDR3 spans 14 amino acids. Germline values: CDR1 MNHNS, CDR2 SASEGT.

V and J are TRBV18 and TRBJ2-1, with a tentative D call TRBD2 (5 bases). V was pared by 1 base and J by 6 bases, with 19 bases between. Germline CDR1 reads KGHSH; CDR2 reads LQKENI. The CDR3 is 17 residues long. CDR3: CASSPRVPEGDPNEQFF. CDR3 coding DNA: TGTGCCAGCTCACCACGAGTCCCCGAGGGTGACCCCAATGAGCAGTTCTTC. Together with reference TRBV18 and TRBJ2-1, the CDR3 gives the full variable domain: NAGVMQNPRHLVRRRGQEARLRCSPMKGHSHVYWYRQLPEEGLKFMVYLQKENIIDESGMPKERFSAEFPKEGPSILRIQQVVRGDSAAYFCASSPRVPEGDPNEQFFGPGTRLTVL.

V usage is TRBV6-1 and J usage is TRBJ2-7; 8 bases align to TRBD1. The CDR3 runs 14 residues. Germline V lookup: CDR1 MNHNS, CDR2 SASEGT. V gave up 7 bases and J gave up 7 bases; unmatched junction bases: 12. CDR3 loop: CASTILQGAWEQYF. CDR3 nucleotides: TGTGCCAGCACCATACTTCAGGGGGCGTGGGAGCAGTACTTC.

The chain has TRBV9 and TRBJ2-2, with TRBD1 as a possible D gene (6 bases). Deletions cut 3 bases from V and 1 base from J, with 10 bases between. The germline V gene has CDR1 SGDLS and CDR2 YYNGEE. This CDR3 contains 15 residues. The DNA of the CDR3 is TGTGCCAGCAGCGGCCAGGGACAGAACACCGGGGAGCTGTTTTTT. It is translated as CASSGQGQNTGELFF. Complete variable domain (other parts from reference TRBV9 and TRBJ2-2): DSGVTQTPKHLITATGQRVTLRCSPRSGDLSVYWYQQSLDQGLQFLIQYYNGEERAKGNILERFSAQQFPDLHSELNLSSLELGDSALYFCASSGQGQNTGELFFGEGSRLTVL.

The J gene is TRBJ2-5, the V gene TRBV10-3; 7 bases are shared with TRBD2. The CDR3 extends over 16 amino acids. Per the germline V gene, CDR1 is ENHRY and CDR2 is SYGVKD. V dropped 1 base and J dropped 1; count of bases not matched to a gene: 6. This chain's CDR3 is CAISEFRSSGQETQYF. In DNA form, the CDR3 reads TGTGCCATCAGTGAGTTTCGGTCTAGCGGCCAAGAGACCCAGTACTTC.